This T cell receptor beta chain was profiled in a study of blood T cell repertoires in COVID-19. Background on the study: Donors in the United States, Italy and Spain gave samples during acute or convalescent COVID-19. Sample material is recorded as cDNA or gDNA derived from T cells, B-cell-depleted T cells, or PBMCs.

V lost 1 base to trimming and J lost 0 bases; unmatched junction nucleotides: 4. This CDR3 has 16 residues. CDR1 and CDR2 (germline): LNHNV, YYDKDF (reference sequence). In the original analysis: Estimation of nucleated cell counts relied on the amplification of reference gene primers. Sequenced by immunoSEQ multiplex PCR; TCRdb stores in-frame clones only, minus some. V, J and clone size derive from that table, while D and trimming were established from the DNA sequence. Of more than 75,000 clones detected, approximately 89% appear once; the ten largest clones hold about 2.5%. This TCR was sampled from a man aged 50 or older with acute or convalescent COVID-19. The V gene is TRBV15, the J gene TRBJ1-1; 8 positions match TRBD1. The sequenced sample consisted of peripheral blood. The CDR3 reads CATSRGKGQVNTEAFF. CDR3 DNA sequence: TGTGCCACCAGCAGAGGAAAGGGACAGGTGAACACTGAAGCTTTCTTT.